One sample yielded the 23 T cell receptor beta chains listed below, sequenced in a study of regulatory T cells in long-lasting Graves disease. According to the study, TCR beta libraries were built with iRepertoire HTBI primers and CDR3-region Arm-PCR. Via MiXCR, TCRdb re-called the multiplex PCR reads, giving one row per CDR3 protein. This table has 360,000 or so distinct CDR3 sequences, 16% appearing once. Described time point: newly diagnosed GD, antithyroid drugs for less than 3 months. From RNA extracted from PBMCs, the TCR library was made. The same specimen was also included in a second study, on T cells in Graves' hyperthyroidism and ophthalmopathy.

The sequencing here drew on peripheral blood mononuclear cells (PBMCs), taken at new diagnosis, from a patient treated with antithyroid drugs. Receptors originate from a man aged 40-49 years with Graves disease.

This clonotype was recorded many times. The genes are TRBV6-1 and TRBJ1-5, with TRBD1 as a possible D gene (5 bases). V was cut by 6 bases and J by 5 bases, with 11 bases left in between. Looked up from germline, CDR1 is MNHNS and CDR2 is SASEGT. The CDR3 has 13 amino acids. Here the CDR3 DNA reads TGTGCCAGCAGCAACTGGGGGGATCAGCCCCAGCATTTT. Translation: CASSNWGDQPQHF.

The chain combines TRBV28 with TRBJ1-1; tentative D call: TRBD1 (5 bases). The CDR3 loop spans 14 amino acids. Germline V gene data show CDR1 as MDHEN and CDR2 as SYDVKM. With 6 bases removed from V and 4 bases from J, the gap between germline ends came to 15 bases. CDR3 sequence: CASRAPGWATEAFF. The CDR3, as DNA: TGTGCCAGCAGGGCGCCAGGGTGGGCCACTGAAGCTTTCTTT.

This rearrangement joins TRBV20-1 to TRBJ2-7, with 8 positions matching TRBD2. Germline lookup yields CDR1 DFQATT and CDR2 SNEGSKA (reference sequence). V dropped 3 bases and J dropped 2; count of bases not matched to a gene: 9. This CDR3 has 15 residues. CDR3 loop: CSARALLRGAYEQYF. The CDR3 nucleotides read TGCAGTGCTAGGGCCCTGTTGCGGGGGGCCTACGAGCAGTACTTC.

The chain couples TRBV19 to TRBJ2-1; 7 bases line up with TRBD1. This CDR3 region has 17 residues. Germline V gene data show CDR1 as LNHDA and CDR2 as SQIVND (reference sequence). Trimming cost V 5 bases and J 3 bases; bases outside gene matches: 13. The CDR3 sequence is CASSWPSGQGDYNEQFF. Here the CDR3 DNA reads TGTGCCAGTAGTTGGCCATCGGGGCAGGGGGACTACAATGAGCAGTTCTTC.

The chain employs TRBV20-1 and TRBJ2-7; D is possibly TRBD2 (7 bases). This CDR3 has 14 residues. V was clipped by 5 bases and J by 6 bases, with 20 bases between them. Germline-derived CDR1 and CDR2 are DFQATT and SNEGSKA (reference sequence). The CDR3 sequence: CSASRGGGLIEQYF. The DNA for the CDR3 is TGCAGTGCTTCCCGAGGCGGGGGCCTTATCGAGCAGTACTTC.

This chain uses TRBV28 with TRBJ1-6; D not resolved. Trimming removed 7 bases at V and 10 bases at J, with 20 bases between. Germline V CDR1 and CDR2: MDHEN, SYDVKM. There are 15 residues in the CDR3. The CDR3 bases are TGTGCCAGCATCCCGGGAGCCGGACGTAACTCACCCCTCCACTTT. This translates into CASIPGAGRNSPLHF.

This clonotype was detected only a few times. V and J are TRBV9 and TRBJ1-5; no clear D. CDR1 is SGDLS, CDR2 YYNGEE, per germline. The CDR3 sequence is 13 residues long. V dropped 0 bases and J dropped 4 bases, with 5 bases sitting between them. The CDR3 coding sequence is TGTGCCAGCAGCGTAGGCCAGAATCAGCCCCAGCATTTT. It translates to CASSVGQNQPQHF.

Only a few counts were recorded for this clonotype. V is TRBV20-1 and J is TRBJ2-1, with 11 positions matching TRBD2. Trimming took 6 bases from V and 7 from J; bases not matched to a gene: 14. The CDR3 has 16 residues. Looked up from germline, CDR1 is DFQATT and CDR2 is SNEGSKA (reference sequence). CDR3 DNA: TGCAGTGCACGAAGGGTAGCGGGGGGGCGTAGGAATGAGCAGTTCTTC. Translation: CSARRVAGGRRNEQFF.

This clonotype was seen ten or more times. The chain is built from TRBV27 and TRBJ2-1; TRBD2 agrees at 11 bases. Germline V gene data show CDR1 as MNHEY and CDR2 as SMNVEV (reference sequence). V was clipped by 5 bases and J by 8 bases; unmatched bases: 8. The CDR3 totals 15 residues. This CDR3 is CASSTSGGGWDEQFF. CDR3 sequence (DNA): TGTGCCAGCAGTACTAGCGGGGGAGGTTGGGATGAGCAGTTCTTC.

The chain carries TRBV7-6 and TRBJ2-7; D is possibly TRBD1 (7 bases). CDR1 is SGHVS, CDR2 FNYEAQ, per germline. The CDR3 loop spans 16 amino acids. Trimming removed 5 bases at V and 2 bases at J, with 19 bases between. The DNA for the CDR3 is TGTGCCAGCAGCCAGGGGGGTGCCCAAATACCCTACGAGCAGTACTTC. As protein: CASSQGGAQIPYEQYF.

The chain is built from TRBV28 and TRBJ2-1, with 14 bases lining up with TRBD2. With V trimmed by 6 bases and J by 0 bases, 7 bases remained unmatched. There are 18 residues in the CDR3. The germline CDR1 and CDR2 sequences are MDHEN and SYDVKM. The CDR3 reads CASRKGLAGGTSYNEQFF. The CDR3 DNA is TGTGCCAGCAGAAAAGGACTAGCGGGGGGAACCTCCTACAATGAGCAGTTCTTC.

This clonotype was seen ten or more times. The chain employs TRBV7-9 and TRBJ2-3; D is tentatively TRBD1 or TRBD2 (6 bases each). The CDR3 length is 14 residues. V was cut by 1 base and J by 5 bases, with 10 bases left in between. Per the germline V gene, CDR1 is SEHNR and CDR2 is FQNEAQ (reference sequence). Here the CDR3 reads CASSLGGAGDTQYF. The CDR3 nucleotides read TGTGCCAGCAGCTTAGGGGGGGCAGGAGATACGCAGTATTTT.

The chain is built from TRBV19 and TRBJ2-3; TRBD2 matches at 7 bases. Germline assignment: CDR1 LNHDA and CDR2 SQIVND (reference sequence). The trim removed 7 bases at V and 4 bases at J, leaving 8 bases unmatched. The CDR3 has 14 amino acids. CDR3 nucleotides: TGTGCCAGTAACATGGGAGGGAGAGCAGATACGCAGTATTTT. It yields the protein CASNMGGRADTQYF.

This clonotype was counted ten times or more. The chain couples TRBV4-3 to TRBJ2-3, with D unclear. The CDR3 is made up of 12 amino acids. Germline lookup yields CDR1 LGHNA and CDR2 YSLEER. The V and J ends lost 0 bases and 6 bases respectively, with 4 bases between them. The CDR3 sequence: CASSQEEDTQYF. DNA for the CDR3: TGCGCCAGCAGCCAAGAGGAGGATACGCAGTATTTT.

This clonotype was picked up many times. For the CDR3, the DNA is TGTGCCAGCAGCTCCATAGCCGGGAGCACCTACGAGCAGTACTTC. Residues: CASSSIAGSTYEQYF. The chain is built from TRBV7-7 and TRBJ2-7, with D possibly TRBD2 on 6 matching bases. Germline V gives CDR1 SSHAT, CDR2 FNYEAQ (reference sequence). Between the trimmed V and J ends, which lost 4 bases and 2 bases, there was a span of 15 bases. The CDR3 totals 15 residues. Together with reference TRBV7-7 and TRBJ2-7, the CDR3 gives the full variable domain: GAGVSQSPRYKVTKRGQDVTLRCDPISSHATLYWYQQALGQGPEFLTYFNYEAQPDKSGLPSDRFSAERPEGSISTLTIQRTEQRDSAMYRCASSSIAGSTYEQYFGPGTRLTVT.

This clonotype was counted ten times or more. The V and J genes are TRBV7-2 and TRBJ2-2; 8 nucleotides match TRBD2. The CDR3 is 16 residues long. J gave up 6 bases and V 5 bases, and 11 bases lay outside the gene matches. CDR1 is SGHTA and CDR2 is FQGNSA in the germline V gene. For the CDR3, the DNA is TGTGCCAGCAGCGAGGTCGGGACTAGGGGTTCCGGGGAGCTGTTTTTT. It encodes CASSEVGTRGSGELFF.

This clonotype was seen at least ten times. The chain uses TRBV12-5 and TRBJ2-3; D is perhaps TRBD2 (7 bases). Trimming took 5 bases from V and 4 from J, leaving 19 bases between them. Germline V gives CDR1 LGHNT, CDR2 FRNRAP. CDR3 size: 16 residues. The CDR3 loop is CASGVKKGGYADTQYF. In DNA form, the CDR3 reads TGTGCTAGTGGTGTAAAGAAGGGGGGGTACGCAGATACGCAGTATTTT. The complete variable domain, with remaining parts taken from reference TRBV12-5 and TRBJ2-3, reads DARVTQTPRHKVTEMGQEVTMRCQPILGHNTVFWYRQTMMQGLELLAYFRNRAPLDDSGMPKDRFSAEMPDATLATLKIQPSEPRDSAVYFCASGVKKGGYADTQYFGPGTRLTVL.

This clonotype was picked up many times. The chain has TRBV7-9 and TRBJ1-3; D is unresolved. CDR3 size: 14 residues. Germline values: CDR1 SEHNR, CDR2 FQNEAQ (reference sequence). Trimming removed 5 bases from V and 0 bases from J, with 8 bases in between. CDR3 DNA: TGTGCCAGCAGCCTTCTAAGCTCTGGAAACACCATATATTTT. Translated, it gives CASSLLSSGNTIYF.

This clonotype showed up many times. J is TRBJ1-4 and V is TRBV6-1, with a tentative D call TRBD1 (5 bases). CDR3 length: 15 amino acids. V was shortened by 6 bases and J by 4 bases, with 15 bases between the two germline ends. Germline V lookup: CDR1 MNHNS, CDR2 SASEGT. In nucleotides, the CDR3 is TGTGCCAGCAGGGCGACAGTTACGCTTAATGAAAAACTGTTTTTT. Its translation is CASRATVTLNEKLFF.

This clonotype appeared many times. The chain employs TRBV11-2 and TRBJ2-5; no reliable D call. From germline, CDR1 is SGHAT and CDR2 FQNNGV. The CDR3 totals 13 residues. V shed 4 bases and J shed 1 base, with 7 bases lying between them. The CDR3 spells CASSYGSQETQYF. The CDR3 DNA follows: TGTGCCAGCAGCTACGGGTCCCAAGAGACCCAGTACTTC.

In this sample, this clonotype turned up a few times. A much bigger clone sits one base away, suggesting this may be a read error. This chain connects TRBV11-3 to TRBJ2-4, with D tentatively TRBD2 (6 bases). The length of the CDR3 is 15 residues. Trimming shortened V by 0 bases and J by 9 bases, and 15 bases separated the two germline ends. The germline gives CDR1 SGHNT, CDR2 YENEEA. As DNA, the CDR3 is TGTGCCAGCAGCTTAGATTGGGACTCCGGAAGCATTCAGTACTTC. It specifies CASSLDWDSGSIQYF.

In its sample, this clonotype was seen a few times. The gene calls are TRBV5-5 and TRBJ1-2, with D unclear. Germline V gene lookup returns CDR1 SGHKS and CDR2 YYEKEE (reference sequence). The CDR3 is 14 residues long. Deletions cut 0 bases from V and 4 bases from J, with 10 bases between. The DNA for the CDR3 is TGTGCCAGCAGCTTGGAGCGGCCGCTCTATGGCTACACCTTC. This codes for CASSLERPLYGYTF.

This clonotype appeared many times. The chain joins TRBV7-9 to TRBJ2-3; TRBD2 might be the D (5 bases). The CDR3 sequence is 17 residues long. The V and J ends lost 1 base and 2 bases respectively, with 16 bases between them. Germline values: CDR1 SEHNR, CDR2 FQNEAQ (reference sequence). Written as DNA, the CDR3 is TGTGCCAGCAGCTTAGATTATCGGCTAGCCTACACAGATACGCAGTATTTT. It specifies CASSLDYRLAYTDTQYF. Complete variable domain (other parts from reference TRBV7-9 and TRBJ2-3): DTGVSQNPRHKITKRGQNVTFRCDPISEHNRLYWYRQTLGQGPEFLTYFQNEAQLEKSRLLSDRFSAERPKGSFSTLEIQRTEQGDSAMYLCASSLDYRLAYTDTQYFGPGTRLTVL.